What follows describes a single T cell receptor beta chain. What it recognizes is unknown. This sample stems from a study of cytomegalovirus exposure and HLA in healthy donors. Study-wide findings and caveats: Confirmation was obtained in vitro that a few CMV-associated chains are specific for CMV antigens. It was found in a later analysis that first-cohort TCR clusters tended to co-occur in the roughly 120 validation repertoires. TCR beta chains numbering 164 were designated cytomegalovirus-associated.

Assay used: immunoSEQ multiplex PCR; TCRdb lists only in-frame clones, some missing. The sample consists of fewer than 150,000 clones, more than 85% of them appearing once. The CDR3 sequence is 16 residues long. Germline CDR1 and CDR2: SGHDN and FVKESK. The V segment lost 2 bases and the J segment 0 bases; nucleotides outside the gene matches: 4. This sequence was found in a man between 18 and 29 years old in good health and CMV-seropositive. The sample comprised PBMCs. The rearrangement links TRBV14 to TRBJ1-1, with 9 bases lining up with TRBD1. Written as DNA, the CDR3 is TGTGCCAGCAGCCAATGGACAGGGGCCATGAACACTGAAGCTTTCTTT. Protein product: CASSQWTGAMNTEAFF.